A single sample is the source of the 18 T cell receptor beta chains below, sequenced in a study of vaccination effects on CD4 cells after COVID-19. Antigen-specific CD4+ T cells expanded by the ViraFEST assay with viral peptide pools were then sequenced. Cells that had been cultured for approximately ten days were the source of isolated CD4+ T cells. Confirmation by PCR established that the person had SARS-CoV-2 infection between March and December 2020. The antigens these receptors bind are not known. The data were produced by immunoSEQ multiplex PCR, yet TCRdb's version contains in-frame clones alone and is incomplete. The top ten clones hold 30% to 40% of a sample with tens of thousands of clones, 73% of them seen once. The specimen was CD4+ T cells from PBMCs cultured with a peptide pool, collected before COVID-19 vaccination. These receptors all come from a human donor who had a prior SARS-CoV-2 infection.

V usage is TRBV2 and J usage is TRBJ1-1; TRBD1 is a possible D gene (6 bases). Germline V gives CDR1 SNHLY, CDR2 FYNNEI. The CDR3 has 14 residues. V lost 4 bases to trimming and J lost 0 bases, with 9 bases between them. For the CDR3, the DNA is TGTGCCAGCAGTGGGGACACCCTGAACACTGAAGCTTTCTTT. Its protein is CASSGDTLNTEAFF.

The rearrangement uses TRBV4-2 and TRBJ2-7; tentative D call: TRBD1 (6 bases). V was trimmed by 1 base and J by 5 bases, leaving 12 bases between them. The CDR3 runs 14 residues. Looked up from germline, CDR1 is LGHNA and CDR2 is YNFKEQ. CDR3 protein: CASSQGYRANEQYF. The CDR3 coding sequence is TGTGCCAGCAGCCAAGGGTACAGGGCCAACGAGCAGTACTTC.

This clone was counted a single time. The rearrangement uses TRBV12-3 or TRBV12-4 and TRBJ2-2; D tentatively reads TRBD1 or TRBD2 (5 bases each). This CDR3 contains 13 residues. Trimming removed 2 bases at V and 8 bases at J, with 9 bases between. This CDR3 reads CASSLSGRGELFF. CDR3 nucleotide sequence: TGTGCCAGCAGTTTATCAGGGAGAGGGGAGCTGTTTTTT.

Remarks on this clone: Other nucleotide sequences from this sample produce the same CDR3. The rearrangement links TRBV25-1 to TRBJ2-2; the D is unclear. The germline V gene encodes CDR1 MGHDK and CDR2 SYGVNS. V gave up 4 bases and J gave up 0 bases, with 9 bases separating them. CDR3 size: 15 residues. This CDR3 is CASSVLGANTGELFF. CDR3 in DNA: TGTGCCAGCAGTGTGCTCGGTGCGAACACCGGGGAGCTGTTTTTT.

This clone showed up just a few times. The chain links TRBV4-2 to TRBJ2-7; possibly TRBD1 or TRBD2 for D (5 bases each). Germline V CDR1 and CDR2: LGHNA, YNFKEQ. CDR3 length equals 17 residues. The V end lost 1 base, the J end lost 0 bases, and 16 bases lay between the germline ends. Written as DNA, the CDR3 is TGTGCCAGCAGCCAAGGAGACGGGGACGGATACTCCTACGAGCAGTACTTC. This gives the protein CASSQGDGDGYSYEQYF.

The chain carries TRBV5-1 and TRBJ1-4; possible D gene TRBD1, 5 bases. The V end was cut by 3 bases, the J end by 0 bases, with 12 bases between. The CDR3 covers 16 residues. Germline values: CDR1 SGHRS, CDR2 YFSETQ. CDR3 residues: CASSSGTVATNEKLFF. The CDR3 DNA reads TGCGCCAGCAGCTCGGGGACTGTTGCAACTAATGAAAAACTGTTTTTT.

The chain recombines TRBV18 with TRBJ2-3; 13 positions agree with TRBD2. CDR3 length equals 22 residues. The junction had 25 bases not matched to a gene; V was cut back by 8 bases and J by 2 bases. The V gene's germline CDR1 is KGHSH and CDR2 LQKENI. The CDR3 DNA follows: TGTGCCAGCGCGACTAGCGGGGGGAAACTTATAATGTCGGGATCACACACAGATACGCAGTATTTT. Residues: CASATSGGKLIMSGSHTDTQYF.

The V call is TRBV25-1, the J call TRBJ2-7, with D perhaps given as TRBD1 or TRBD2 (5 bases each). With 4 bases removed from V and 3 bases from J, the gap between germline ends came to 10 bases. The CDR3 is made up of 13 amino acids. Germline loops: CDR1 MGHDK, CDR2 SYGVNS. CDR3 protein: CASSAAGSYEQYF. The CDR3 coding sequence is TGTGCCAGCAGTGCGGCAGGGAGCTACGAGCAGTACTTC.

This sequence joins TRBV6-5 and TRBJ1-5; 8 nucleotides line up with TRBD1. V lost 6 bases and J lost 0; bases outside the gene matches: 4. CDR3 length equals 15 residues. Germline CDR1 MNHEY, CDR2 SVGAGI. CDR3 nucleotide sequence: TGTGCCAGCAGGCTTACAGGGGGTAGCAATCAGCCCCAGCATTTT. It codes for CASRLTGGSNQPQHF.

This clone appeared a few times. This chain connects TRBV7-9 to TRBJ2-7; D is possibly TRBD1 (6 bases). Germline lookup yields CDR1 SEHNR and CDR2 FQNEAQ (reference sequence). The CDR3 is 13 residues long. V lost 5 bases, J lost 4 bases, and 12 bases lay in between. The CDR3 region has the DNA TGTGCCAGCAGCCACAGGGAAGAATACGAGCAGTACTTC. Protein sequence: CASSHREEYEQYF.

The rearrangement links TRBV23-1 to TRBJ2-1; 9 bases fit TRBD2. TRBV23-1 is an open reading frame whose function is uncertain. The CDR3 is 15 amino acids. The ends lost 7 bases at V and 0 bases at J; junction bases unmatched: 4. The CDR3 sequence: CASTNSGSSYNEQFF. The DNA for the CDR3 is TGCGCCAGCACTAATAGCGGGAGCTCCTACAATGAGCAGTTCTTC.

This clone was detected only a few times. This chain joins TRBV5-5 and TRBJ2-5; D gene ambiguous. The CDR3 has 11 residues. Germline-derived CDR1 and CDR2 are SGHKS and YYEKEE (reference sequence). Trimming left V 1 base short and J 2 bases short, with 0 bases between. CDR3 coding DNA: TGTGCCAGCAGCTTGCAAGAGACCCAGTACTTC. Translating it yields CASSLQETQYF.

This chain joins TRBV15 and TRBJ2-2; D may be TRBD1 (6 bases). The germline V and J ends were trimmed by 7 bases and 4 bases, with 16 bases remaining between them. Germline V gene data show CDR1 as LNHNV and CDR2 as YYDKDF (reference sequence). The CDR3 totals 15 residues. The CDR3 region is CATTGAGSGTGELFF. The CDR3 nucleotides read TGTGCCACCACAGGGGCCGGCTCGGGCACCGGGGAGCTGTTTTTT. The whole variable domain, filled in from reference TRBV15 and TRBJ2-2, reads DAMVIQNPRYQVTQFGKPVTLSCSQTLNHNVMYWYQQKSSQAPKLLFHYYDKDFNNEADTPDNFQSRRPNTSFCFLDIRSPGLGDTAMYLCATTGAGSGTGELFFGEGSRLTVL.

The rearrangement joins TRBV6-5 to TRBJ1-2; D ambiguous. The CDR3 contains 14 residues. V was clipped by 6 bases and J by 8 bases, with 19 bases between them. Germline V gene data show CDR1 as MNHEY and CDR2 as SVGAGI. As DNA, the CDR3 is TGTGCCAGCAGAGTCCCAGGAACAATCGGCGGCTACACCTTC. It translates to CASRVPGTIGGYTF.

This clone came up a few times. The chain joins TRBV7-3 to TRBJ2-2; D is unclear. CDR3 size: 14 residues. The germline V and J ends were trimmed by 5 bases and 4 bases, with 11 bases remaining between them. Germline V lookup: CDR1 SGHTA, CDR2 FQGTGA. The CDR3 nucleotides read TGTGCCAGCAGCACCGATCCCGGCACCGGGGAGCTGTTTTTT. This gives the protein CASSTDPGTGELFF.

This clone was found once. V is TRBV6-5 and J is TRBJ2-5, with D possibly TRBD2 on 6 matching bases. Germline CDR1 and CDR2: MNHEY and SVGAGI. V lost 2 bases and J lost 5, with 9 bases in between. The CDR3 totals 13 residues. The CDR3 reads CASSYPSGETQYF. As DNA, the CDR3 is TGTGCCAGCAGTTACCCAAGCGGGGAGACCCAGTACTTC.

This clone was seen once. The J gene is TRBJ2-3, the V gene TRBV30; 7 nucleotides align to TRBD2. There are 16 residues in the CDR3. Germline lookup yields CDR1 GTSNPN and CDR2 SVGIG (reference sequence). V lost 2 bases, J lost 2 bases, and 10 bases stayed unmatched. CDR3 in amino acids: CAWSHRSGAVTDTQYF. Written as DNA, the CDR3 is TGTGCCTGGAGTCACAGGAGCGGGGCTGTCACAGATACGCAGTATTTT.

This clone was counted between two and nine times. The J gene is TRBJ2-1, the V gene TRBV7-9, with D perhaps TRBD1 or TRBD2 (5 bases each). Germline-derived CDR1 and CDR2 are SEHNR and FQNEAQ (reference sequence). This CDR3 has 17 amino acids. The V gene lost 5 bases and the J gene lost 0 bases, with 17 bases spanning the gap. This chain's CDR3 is CASSVPRGTSSYNEQFF. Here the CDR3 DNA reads TGTGCCAGCAGCGTCCCGAGGGGCACGAGCTCCTACAATGAGCAGTTCTTC.